This TCR beta chain originates from a study of beta chain features in type 1 diabetes. Of the isolated RNA, all was reverse transcribed, and so the sequenced material was expressed TCRB transcripts. The method was immunoSEQ multiplex PCR; TCRdb's version includes in-frame clones alone and lacks a portion of them. The sample holds around 300,000 clones, approximately 10% seen once. The TCR originated in a woman in her 30s in good health. The sample taken for sequencing was naive CD4+ T cells from blood.

CDR3 residues: CSVFGGTGGSPGELFF. In DNA form, the CDR3 reads TGCAGCGTTTTTGGGGGGACCGGGGGATCTCCCGGGGAGCTGTTTTTT. The chain has TRBV29-1 and TRBJ2-2; D is perhaps TRBD2 (6 bases). CDR1 is SQVTM, CDR2 ANQGSEA, per germline. V was cut by 5 bases and J by 6 bases, with 22 bases left in between. The CDR3 totals 16 residues.